This entry lists 26 T cell receptor beta chains sequenced from one sample in a study of regulatory T cells in long-lasting Graves disease. Time point meaning: newly diagnosed GD, antithyroid drugs for less than 3 months. The TCR library was made from RNA extracted from PBMCs. Relying on iRepertoire HTBI primers and Arm-PCR of CDR3 regions, the team built TCR beta libraries. MiXCR, applied by TCRdb to the multiplex PCR reads, yields one record per CDR3 protein. The sample has hundreds of thousands of distinct CDR3 sequences; approximately 13% are singletons. These data also formed part of another study, on T cells in Graves' hyperthyroidism and ophthalmopathy.

The input for sequencing was peripheral blood mononuclear cells (PBMCs), taken at new diagnosis, from a patient treated with antithyroid drugs. All receptors come from a man aged 25 to 40 with Graves disease.

This clonotype was recorded many times. The rearrangement joins TRBV9 to TRBJ2-1; no definite D call. The V end lost 5 bases, the J end lost 0 bases, and 9 bases lay between the germline ends. From germline, CDR1 is SGDLS and CDR2 YYNGEE. The length of the CDR3 is 14 residues. CDR3 protein: CASRLSSSYNEQFF. The CDR3 nucleotides read TGTGCCAGCAGACTATCAAGCTCCTACAATGAGCAGTTCTTC.

This clonotype was detected ten times or more. The genes are TRBV6-5 and TRBJ1-1; D gene uncertain. The V end lost 3 bases, the J end lost 4 bases, and 15 bases lay between the germline ends. CDR1 and CDR2 from the germline V gene are MNHEY and SVGAGI. The CDR3 spans 15 residues. The CDR3 loop is CASSYTRKGGTEAFF. CDR3 bases: TGTGCCAGCAGTTATACGAGGAAGGGCGGCACTGAAGCTTTCTTT.

This clonotype was detected many times. The chain couples TRBV27 to TRBJ2-7; TRBD1 or TRBD2 may be the D gene (5 bases each). CDR1 and CDR2 from the germline V gene are MNHEY and SMNVEV (reference sequence). Trimming removed 1 base from V and 5 bases from J, with 9 bases in between. The CDR3 totals 13 residues. In DNA, the CDR3 is TGTGCCAGCAGTTTATTACGGGGCGACGAGCAGTACTTC. Translated: CASSLLRGDEQYF.

Ten or more counts support this clonotype. The V gene is TRBV12-3 or TRBV12-4, the J gene TRBJ1-2; weak D call: TRBD1 (6 bases). The germline V and J ends were trimmed by 6 bases and 3 bases, with 11 bases remaining between them. This CDR3 has 13 amino acids. The CDR3 loop is CASSPRGHYGYTF. The CDR3 nucleotides are TGTGCCAGCAGCCCCAGGGGACACTATGGCTACACCTTC.

This clonotype was found a few times. This chain uses TRBV4-1 with TRBJ2-7; 7 positions match TRBD2. The CDR3 length is 16 residues. V lost 1 base to trimming and J lost 4 bases; unmatched junction nucleotides: 10. CDR1 and CDR2 (germline): MGHRA, YSYEKL. The CDR3 loop reads CASSQAGGPSPYEQYF. CDR3 sequence (DNA): TGCGCCAGCAGCCAAGCGGGAGGCCCCTCCCCATACGAGCAGTACTTC.

This clonotype came up many times. This chain connects TRBV3-1 to TRBJ1-2, with TRBD1 matching 7 bases. This CDR3 region has 14 residues. Losses at the gene ends were 4 bases for V and 8 bases for J; bases not matched to a gene: 10. Germline V CDR1 and CDR2: LGHDT, YNNKEL (reference sequence). CDR3 in DNA: TGTGCCAGCAGCCGAGGACAGGCCGCTGGGGGCTACACCTTC. Its protein is CASSRGQAAGGYTF.

Ten or more counts support this clonotype. The chain employs TRBV2 and TRBJ2-5; TRBD2 aligns across 11 bases. The germline V gene encodes CDR1 SNHLY and CDR2 FYNNEI. V dropped 6 bases and J dropped 5; count of bases not matched to a gene: 8. This CDR3 contains 15 residues. The CDR3 spells CASRLAGAGRETQYF. The CDR3 nucleotides read TGTGCCAGCAGACTAGCGGGAGCAGGAAGGGAGACCCAGTACTTC.

The rearrangement uses TRBV20-1 and TRBJ1-2, with 9 positions matching TRBD1. Per germline, CDR1 DFQATT and CDR2 SNEGSKA (reference sequence). V gave up 5 bases and J gave up 6 bases; unmatched junction bases: 7. This CDR3 contains 13 residues. CDR3 residues: CSAWTGAVDGYTF. In nucleotides, the CDR3 is TGCAGTGCTTGGACAGGGGCCGTCGATGGCTACACCTTC.

The J gene is TRBJ2-7, the V gene TRBV19; D gene ambiguous. The V gene lost 3 bases and the J gene lost 6 bases, with 9 bases spanning the gap. Germline CDR1 and CDR2: LNHDA and SQIVND (reference sequence). The CDR3 sequence is 12 residues long. As DNA, the CDR3 is TGTGCCAGTAGTATTGGAGCGTCCGAGCAGTACTTC. Its protein is CASSIGASEQYF.

This clonotype was seen at least ten times. The V and J genes are TRBV29-1 and TRBJ2-5; D is undetermined. The germline V gene has CDR1 SQVTM and CDR2 ANQGSEA. The ends were cut back, 3 bases at V and 2 bases at J, with 10 bases in the middle. The CDR3 consists of 13 residues. CDR3 protein: CSVERWIQETQYF. The DNA for the CDR3 is TGCAGCGTTGAGAGGTGGATTCAAGAGACCCAGTACTTC.

Of note for this clonotype: With a much larger clone just one base away, this may be a read error. The chain employs TRBV13 and TRBJ2-1; 7 nucleotides align to TRBD1. CDR1 is PRHDT and CDR2 is FYEKMQ in the germline V gene (reference sequence). The CDR3 has 16 residues. In DNA form, the CDR3 reads TGTGCCGGCAGCTTCGGTGGTCAGGGGGACTACAATGAGCAGTTCTTC. Protein sequence: CAGSFGGQGDYNEQFF.

This clonotype was counted ten times or more. CDR3 amino acids: CASSPESRATDTQYF. The CDR3 DNA reads TGTGCCAGCTCACCAGAGTCTCGGGCCACAGATACGCAGTATTTT. The chain recombines TRBV18 with TRBJ2-3; D gene uncertain. The CDR3 runs 15 residues. CDR1 is KGHSH and CDR2 is LQKENI in the germline V gene. With 2 bases removed from V and 2 bases from J, the gap between germline ends came to 11 bases.

As to this clonotype: This is likely a read error, given that the CDR3 carries no conserved phenylalanine or tryptophan at its end. CDR3 bases: TGCAGCGTTGCAGTTTGGGGGAACACTGAAGCTTTCTCT. It yields the protein CSVAVWGNTEAFS. The rearrangement links TRBV29-1 to TRBJ1-1; D not certain. V lost 4 bases and J lost 1, with 10 bases in between. The germline V gene encodes CDR1 SQVTM and CDR2 ANQGSEA. This CDR3 has 13 amino acids.

This clonotype was observed a few times. This chain links TRBV5-1 with TRBJ2-2; 8 nucleotides align to TRBD2. The junction had 8 bases not matched to a gene; V was cut back by 4 bases and J by 6 bases. Germline-derived CDR1 and CDR2 are SGHRS and YFSETQ. This CDR3 has 15 residues. This CDR3 is CASSKSGRSAGELFF. In DNA, the CDR3 is TGCGCCAGCAGCAAAAGCGGGAGATCGGCCGGGGAGCTGTTTTTT.

The sample holds a few counts of this clonotype. The chain employs TRBV10-2 and TRBJ2-1; weak D call: TRBD1 (6 bases). The V gene lost 4 bases and the J gene lost 5 bases, with 9 bases spanning the gap. This CDR3 contains 13 residues. Germline V gene data show CDR1 as WSHSY and CDR2 as SAAADI. The CDR3 sequence is CASSGTVNNEQFF. CDR3 coding DNA: TGCGCCAGCAGTGGGACAGTAAACAATGAGCAGTTCTTC.

This chain links TRBV9 with TRBJ2-1, with D maybe TRBD2 (6 bases). This CDR3 has 15 residues. With 2 bases removed from V and 2 bases from J, the gap between germline ends came to 11 bases. The germline V gene has CDR1 SGDLS and CDR2 YYNGEE. CDR3 sequence reads: CASSVGDSTYNEQFF. The CDR3 DNA sequence: TGTGCCAGCAGCGTGGGGGACTCCACCTACAATGAGCAGTTCTTC. The full variable domain, in which reference TRBV9 and TRBJ2-1 provide the parts outside the CDR3, is DSGVTQTPKHLITATGQRVTLRCSPRSGDLSVYWYQQSLDQGLQFLIQYYNGEERAKGNILERFSAQQFPDLHSELNLSSLELGDSALYFCASSVGDSTYNEQFFGPGTRLTVL.

Regarding this clonotype: A much larger clone lies one base from this, so it may be a read error. The chain has TRBV30 and TRBJ2-1; no clear D gene. V was cut by 8 bases and J by 10 bases, with 15 bases left in between. Germline assignment: CDR1 GTSNPN and CDR2 SVGIG (reference sequence). The CDR3 spans 11 residues. The CDR3 reads CARGLGREQFF. CDR3 nucleotides: TGTGCCCGAGGCCTAGGCAGGGAGCAGTTCTTC.

The chain carries TRBV6-1 and TRBJ1-1; TRBD1 might be the D (5 bases). Per the germline V gene, CDR1 is MNHNS and CDR2 is SASEGT. CDR3 size: 18 residues. V was clipped by 2 bases and J by 2 bases, with 21 bases between them. CDR3 sequence: CASSEKRGSREGNTEAFF. CDR3 in DNA: TGTGCCAGCAGTGAAAAACGAGGTTCCAGGGAGGGTAACACTGAAGCTTTCTTT.

Remarks on this clonotype: The germline gene is not matched at one end of the junction; a read error may be the cause. The chain has TRBV20-1 and TRBJ2-3; D perhaps matches TRBD2 (6 bases). Germline lookup yields CDR1 DFQATT and CDR2 SNEGSKA (reference sequence). CDR3 size: 12 residues. CDR3 nucleotide sequence: TGCAGTGCTCTTAGCGGCACAGATACGCGGTATTTT. Protein sequence: CSALSGTDTRYF.

This clonotype was recorded many times. The chain joins TRBV2 to TRBJ2-4; possible D gene TRBD1, 5 bases. This CDR3 has 16 residues. The V gene's germline CDR1 is SNHLY and CDR2 FYNNEI. With 7 bases removed from V and 8 bases from J, the gap between germline ends came to 24 bases. The CDR3 DNA follows: TGTGCCAGCACCAAGACAGTACTCACGGTCGCGGACATTCAGTACTTC. It specifies CASTKTVLTVADIQYF.

The chain joins TRBV20-1 to TRBJ2-1; unclear D gene. Trimming removed 0 bases from V and 12 bases from J, with 18 bases in between. Germline lookup yields CDR1 DFQATT and CDR2 SNEGSKA (reference sequence). CDR3 length: 14 amino acids. CDR3: CSAREDRVILGQFF. The DNA for the CDR3 is TGCAGTGCTAGAGAGGATCGGGTCATTTTGGGGCAGTTCTTC.

In its sample, this clonotype was seen many times. The rearrangement joins TRBV20-1 to TRBJ2-7; D is unclear. CDR3 size: 15 residues. The germline V gene encodes CDR1 DFQATT and CDR2 SNEGSKA (reference sequence). Trimming removed 0 bases from V and 3 bases from J, with 15 bases in between. The CDR3 DNA is TGCAGTGCTAGAGATCAGCAGAGGAACTACTACGAGCAGTACTTC. This gives the protein CSARDQQRNYYEQYF.

This clonotype was recorded many times. The chain combines TRBV7-2 with TRBJ2-7; 8 bases are a match to TRBD2. CDR1 SGHTA and CDR2 FQGNSA come from the germline V gene. This CDR3 has 15 amino acids. The J segment lost 5 bases and the V segment lost 6 bases, leaving 12 bases of the junction unmatched. This chain's CDR3 is CASRAAGKRENEQYF. The CDR3 region has the DNA TGTGCCAGCAGGGCAGCGGGCAAGCGGGAGAACGAGCAGTACTTC.

The rearrangement joins TRBV5-1 to TRBJ2-7, with D perhaps TRBD1 (6 bases). Germline values: CDR1 SGHRS, CDR2 YFSETQ. V was shortened by 7 bases and J by 4 bases, with 15 bases between the two germline ends. The CDR3 consists of 13 residues. The CDR3: CASGYDGTYEQYF. CDR3 in DNA: TGCGCCAGCGGTTATGACGGGACATACGAGCAGTACTTC.

This chain uses TRBV20-1 with TRBJ2-2; 10 bases map to TRBD1. This CDR3 is built from 15 residues. CDR1 and CDR2 from the germline V gene are DFQATT and SNEGSKA (reference sequence). V shed 2 bases and J 6 bases; nucleotides not matched to a gene: 6. Written as DNA, the CDR3 is TGCAGTGCTAGATCTCGGGGACAGGGGCCCGGGGAGCTGTTTTTT. Encoded protein: CSARSRGQGPGELFF.

This clonotype was counted only a few times. The rearrangement joins TRBV24-1 to TRBJ2-3; 7 nucleotides align to TRBD1. CDR1 KGHDR and CDR2 SFDVKD come from the germline V gene. Trimming cost V 3 bases and J 2 bases; bases outside gene matches: 1. The CDR3 runs 14 residues. The CDR3 protein is CATSDTGVTDTQYF. The CDR3 nucleotides read TGTGCCACCAGTGATACAGGGGTCACAGATACGCAGTATTTT.